Following are 11 T cell receptor beta chains from one sample sequenced in a study of vaccination and CD4 T cells after COVID-19 (dated by TCRdb to between 2021 and 2024). These receptors have no known antigen. This specimen's treatment or condition label, per the study, means: approximately 11-day PBMC culture with coronavirus spike peptide pools or control peptides (ViraFEST assay). The library was produced with PCR. TCRdb shows the sequencer as Illumina iSeq 100. At the Johns Hopkins FTIC core, DNA from the cultured CD4+ T cells underwent TCR sequencing with the Oncomine TCR Beta short-read assay. Using fastp trimming at Q25 and MiXCR clonotype assembly, TCRdb reanalyzed the public sequencing data and kept in-frame beta chains. Here each entry gathers all rows of one CDR3 protein and keeps the most common genes and DNA. The sample contains 15,000 to 20,000 distinct CDR3 sequences, 45% to 60% of them found a single time. The ten largest clones take up 9.4% of the sample.

Specimen: CD4+ T cells from blood, cultured in vitro. The receptor source for this set is a human donor who had recovered from COVID-19.

The V and J genes are TRBV11-2 and TRBJ2-5; TRBD2 matches at 9 bases. The junction had 10 bases not matched to a gene; V was cut back by 7 bases and J by 4 bases. The germline V gene has CDR1 SGHAT and CDR2 FQNNGV. CDR3 length equals 15 residues. CDR3 DNA sequence: TGTGCCAGCAAGCGGCTAGCGGGACGTCTAGAGACCCAGTACTTC. The encoded protein is CASKRLAGRLETQYF.

This chain connects TRBV7-2 to TRBJ2-3; maybe TRBD2 (6 bases). Germline V gives CDR1 SGHTA, CDR2 FQGNSA. V shed 5 bases and J shed 1 base, with 19 bases lying between them. This CDR3 is built from 17 residues. DNA for the CDR3: TGTGCCAGCAGCCCCCAGCCGCTAGCGACGGGCACAGATACGCAGTATTTT. It codes for CASSPQPLATGTDTQYF.

This sequence joins TRBV11-2 and TRBJ1-6, with 7 bases aligning to TRBD1. The CDR3 contains 14 residues. Trimming cost V 5 bases and J 4 bases; bases outside gene matches: 2. Germline CDR1 SGHAT, CDR2 FQNNGV. CDR3 amino acids: CASSMGQYNSPLHF. CDR3 coding DNA: TGTGCCAGCAGCATGGGACAGTATAATTCACCCCTCCACTTT.

This clonotype was detected a few times. The chain employs TRBV20-1 and TRBJ2-1, with D unresolved. Per germline, CDR1 DFQATT and CDR2 SNEGSKA (reference sequence). The CDR3 sequence is 14 residues long. V lost 5 bases, J lost 8 bases, and 19 bases lay in between. CDR3 in amino acids: CSAPHVLKRDEQFF. CDR3 nucleotides: TGCAGTGCTCCCCACGTCTTGAAAAGGGATGAGCAGTTCTTC.

This clonotype is medium-sized by share. The chain joins TRBV10-3 to TRBJ1-2; D uncertain. The CDR3 is 15 amino acids. With 0 bases removed from V and 1 base from J, the gap between germline ends came to 9 bases. The germline V gene encodes CDR1 ENHRY and CDR2 SYGVKD. CDR3 sequence reads: CAISESVRDNYGYTF. The CDR3 DNA is TGTGCCATCAGTGAGTCGGTCAGAGATAACTATGGCTACACCTTC.

A few counts support this clonotype. The rearrangement links TRBV19 to TRBJ2-6; no firm D call. This CDR3 region has 15 residues. Trimming stripped 6 bases from V and 0 bases from J, with 9 bases between. Germline assignment: CDR1 LNHDA and CDR2 SQIVND (reference sequence). CDR3 sequence: CASRRTHSGANVLTF. The CDR3 DNA reads as TGTGCCAGTAGGAGGACGCACTCTGGGGCCAACGTCCTGACTTTC. Supplemented by reference TRBV19 and TRBJ2-6, the full variable domain reads DGGITQSPKYLFRKEGQNVTLSCEQNLNHDAMYWYRQDPGQGLRLIYYSQIVNDFQKGDIAEGYSVSREKKESFPLTVTSAQKNPTAFYLCASRRTHSGANVLTFGAGSRLTVL.

This clonotype showed up just a few times. V is TRBV15 and J is TRBJ1-1; D not resolved. The ends were cut back, 8 bases at V and 10 bases at J, with 20 bases in the middle. Germline V gene sequence: CDR1 LNHNV, CDR2 YYDKDF (reference sequence). The CDR3 is 13 amino acids. CDR3 loop: CATRNADSPPAFF. CDR3 nucleotides: TGTGCCACCCGTAACGCTGATTCGCCCCCAGCTTTCTTT.

The CDR3 DNA reads as TGTGCCAGCAGCTCGCCAACCGGGACAGGGGAGACCCAGTACTTC. Its protein is CASSSPTGTGETQYF. V usage is TRBV5-4 and J usage is TRBJ2-5; TRBD1 matches at 9 bases. V shed 3 bases, J shed 5 bases, and the junction held 8 bases outside the gene matches. Germline V gives CDR1 SGHNT, CDR2 YYREEE (reference sequence). This CDR3 is 15 amino acids long. Full variable domain (missing parts from reference TRBV5-4 and TRBJ2-5): ETGVTQSPTHLIKTRGQQVTLRCSSQSGHNTVSWYQQALGQGPQFIFQYYREEENGRGNFPPRFSGLQFPNYSSELNVNALELDDSALYLCASSSPTGTGETQYFGPGTRLLVL.

V is TRBV20-1 and J is TRBJ2-7; 7 nucleotides agree with TRBD1. The CDR3 has 15 residues. CDR1 and CDR2 (germline): DFQATT, SNEGSKA (reference sequence). Trimming removed 2 bases from V and 5 bases from J; junction bases left unmatched: 12. CDR3 DNA: TGCAGTGCTAGACAGGTGGCGACAGGGTTAAACGAGCAGTACTTC. This codes for CSARQVATGLNEQYF.

This chain connects TRBV28 to TRBJ1-2, with D possibly being TRBD1 (5 bases). The V gene's germline CDR1 is MDHEN and CDR2 SYDVKM. The CDR3 covers 15 residues. V lost 5 bases to trimming and J lost 6 bases, with 19 bases between them. CDR3 DNA: TGTGCCAGCAGTCCTCAAGGGAGTTGGGACGATGGCTACACCTTC. Protein product: CASSPQGSWDDGYTF.

This clonotype was recorded once. The J gene is TRBJ2-7, the V gene TRBV10-3; TRBD2 matches at 7 bases. The CDR3 is 13 residues long. Germline V CDR1 and CDR2: ENHRY, SYGVKD. With 6 bases clipped from V and 5 bases from J, the junction kept 7 bases outside the gene matches. CDR3 sequence reads: CAIRRDYQNEQYF. The CDR3 region has the DNA TGTGCCATCAGACGGGACTACCAAAACGAGCAGTACTTC.